This T cell receptor beta chain was retrieved from a study of T cells in Graves' hyperthyroidism and ophthalmopathy. Overall study context: Peripheral blood was taken when the disease was first diagnosed, before any treatment began.

Germline CDR1 reads DFQATT; CDR2 reads SNEGSKA (reference sequence). With 5 bases removed from V and 8 bases from J, the gap between germline ends came to 10 bases. The CDR3 loop spans 11 amino acids. For the diagnoses, clinical symptoms, serum thyroxine and TRAb, thyroid ultrasound and orbital computed tomography were used. With regard to this clonotype: Its cognate antigen is unknown.

Regarding the study as a whole: The model forecast ophthalmopathy, anticipating it by a median approximately 6 months before onset. In the analysis, a 13 V-J model separated ophthalmopathy from stable hyperthyroidism.

Amplified regions were TCR beta CDR3 sequences from RNA transcripts. The HTBI primer set was used in a first-round RT-PCR of the TCR CDR3. TCRdb processed the multiplex PCR reads anew with MiXCR; each CDR3 protein has one entry. The repertoire has 550,000 to 650,000 distinct CDR3 sequences, around 13% of them found once; the top ten carry around 14%. This receptor was taken from a woman aged 40 to 50 with Graves' hyperthyroidism. The sample comprised blood. V and J are TRBV20-1 and TRBJ2-1, with D uncertain. This chain's CDR3 is CSAASFDEQFF. The CDR3, as DNA: TGCAGTGCTGCCTCGTTCGATGAGCAGTTCTTC.